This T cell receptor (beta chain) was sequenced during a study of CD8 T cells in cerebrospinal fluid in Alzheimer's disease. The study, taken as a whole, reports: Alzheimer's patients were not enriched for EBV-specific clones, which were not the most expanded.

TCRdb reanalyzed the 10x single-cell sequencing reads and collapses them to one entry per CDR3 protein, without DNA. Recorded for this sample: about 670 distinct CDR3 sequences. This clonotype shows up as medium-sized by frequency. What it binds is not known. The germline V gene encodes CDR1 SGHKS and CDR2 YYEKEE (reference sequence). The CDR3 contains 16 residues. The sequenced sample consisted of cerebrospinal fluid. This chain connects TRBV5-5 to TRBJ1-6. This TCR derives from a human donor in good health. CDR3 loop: CASSLTGRSYNSPLHF.